What follows are 9 T cell receptor beta chains derived from one specimen sequenced in a study of blood T cell repertoires in COVID-19 (dated by TCRdb to 2018 to 2020). The library was produced with the immunoSEQ multiplex PCR assay. TCRdb re-hosts the immuneACCESS table, in-frame sequences only. Its copies lack some clones; in the studies checked, an unresolved V gene accounts for under half of them, and the cause for the rest is not known. The sample profile shows around 190,000 clones; 85% to 90% of them were found once. Of the sample, 1.5% to 2% falls within the top ten clones. Sequencing was carried out using peripheral blood. These receptors all stem from a man between 18 and 29 years old with active or convalescent COVID-19.

The chain joins TRBV19 to TRBJ1-3; 8 bases agree with TRBD1. Germline assignment: CDR1 LNHDA and CDR2 SQIVND (reference sequence). The CDR3 has 14 amino acids. V gave up 7 bases and J gave up 5 bases; unmatched junction bases: 7. The CDR3 nucleotides read TGTGCCAGTACCCACGGGACAGGACGAAACACCATATATTTT. Translating it yields CASTHGTGRNTIYF.

In DNA form, the CDR3 reads TGTGCCAGCAGCAATCGACTAGCGGCTAGCACAGATACGCAGTATTTT. Its protein product is CASSNRLAASTDTQYF. This sequence joins TRBV14 and TRBJ2-3, with 9 bases matching TRBD2. V was clipped by 5 bases and J by 0 bases; unmatched bases: 6. CDR1 SGHDN and CDR2 FVKESK come from the germline V gene. This CDR3 comprises 16 residues.

This clone was recorded a few times. The chain's CDR3 is CASRRDYTEAFF. CDR3 DNA sequence: TGTGCCAGCAGGAGGGATTACACTGAAGCTTTCTTT. J is TRBJ1-1 and V is TRBV12-3 or TRBV12-4; no clear D. The ends were cut back, 6 bases at V and 3 bases at J, with 8 bases in the middle. The CDR3 is 12 residues long.

Note on this clone: Other DNA sequences of this sample code for an identical CDR3. The chain carries TRBV29-1 and TRBJ1-2; D gene unclear. Germline V gives CDR1 SQVTM, CDR2 ANQGSEA. Trimming removed 4 bases at V and 3 bases at J, with 3 bases between. CDR3 length: 10 residues. CDR3 DNA: TGCAGCGTTGCCGACTATGGCTACACCTTC. Its translation: CSVADYGYTF. Full variable domain (outside the CDR3, taken from reference TRBV29-1 and TRBJ1-2): SAVISQKPSRDICQRGTSLTIQCQVDSQVTMMFWYRQQPGQSLTLIATANQGSEATYESGFVIDKFPISRPNLTFSTLTVSNMSPEDSSIYLCSVADYGYTFGSGTRLTVV.

V gene TRBV12-5 combines with J gene TRBJ1-2; TRBD1 might be the D (5 bases). Germline CDR1 and CDR2: LGHNT and FRNRAP. This CDR3 comprises 13 residues. V was cut by 8 bases and J by 4 bases, with 14 bases left in between. The DNA for the CDR3 is TGTGCTAGTACGACAGACCTATCCTATGGCTACACCTTC. It codes for CASTTDLSYGYTF.

The chain has TRBV12-3 or TRBV12-4 and TRBJ1-2; D is possibly TRBD1 (5 bases). V lost 7 bases and J 8 bases, leaving 17 bases between the germline ends. This CDR3 contains 13 residues. As DNA, the CDR3 is TGTGCCAGCACGCCTGGGGGGGTGAGGGGCTACACCTTC. Translated: CASTPGGVRGYTF.

This rearrangement joins TRBV6-5 to TRBJ1-3; maybe TRBD1 (6 bases). The CDR3 is 14 residues long. Germline CDR1 is MNHEY and CDR2 is SVGAGI. Trimming left V 5 bases short and J 0 bases short, with 8 bases between. CDR3 loop: CASSRDNSGNTIYF. The DNA for the CDR3 is TGTGCCAGCAGTCGGGACAACTCTGGAAACACCATATATTTT.

V gene TRBV29-1 combines with J gene TRBJ1-1, with D uncertain. The V and J ends lost 6 bases and 4 bases respectively, with 18 bases between them. The CDR3 runs 14 residues. Germline CDR1 SQVTM, CDR2 ANQGSEA. The CDR3 bases are TGCAGCGTCTCCGCCCGGCGGTCGATCACTGAAGCTTTCTTT. Protein sequence: CSVSARRSITEAFF.

This rearrangement joins TRBV21-1 to TRBJ1-6; TRBD1, the table's D call, was not compared with the DNA. TRBV21-1 represents a pseudogene. The CDR3 runs 19 residues. As DNA, the CDR3 is TGTGCCAGCAGAAAAATGGGGGACAGGGGAGCGTCCTATAATTCACCCCTCCACTTT. Residues: CASRKMGDRGASYNSPLHF.